Shown below are 7 T cell receptor beta chains from a single sample sequenced in a study of T cells expressing NK-cell markers. TCRdb reprocessed the 5' RACE reads and keeps a single row for each CDR3 protein, giving no DNA. Listed are roughly 420,000 distinct CDR3 sequences; approximately 6.8% falls within the top ten. The sequenced material came from blood T cells: a sorted CD56 or NKG2C T cell subset, CD4+ or CD8+ T cells, or bulk PBMC T cells (not recorded which). These receptors originate from a woman between 18 and 70 years old in good health.

This rearrangement joins TRBV29-1 to TRBJ2-3; TCRdb reports TRBD1, a call that lacks DNA to check it against. The CDR3 contains 15 residues. Germline V CDR1 and CDR2: SQVTM, ANQGSEA. The CDR3 loop reads CSVEGTGKGTDTQYF.

This chain joins TRBV7-3 and TRBJ2-3; TCRdb names TRBD1, which stays unverified in the absence of DNA. The CDR3 extends over 15 amino acids. Germline V lookup: CDR1 SGHTA, CDR2 FQGTGA. The CDR3 sequence: CASSPDRSFTDTQYF.

CDR3 loop: CASSPIGTEAFF. The rearrangement links TRBV11-1 to TRBJ1-1. CDR1 is SGHAT, CDR2 FQDESV, per germline (reference sequence). The CDR3 is 12 residues long.

The chain combines TRBV20-1 with TRBJ1-1; TCRdb lists TRBD1, though no DNA is available to test this call. The germline gives CDR1 DFQATT, CDR2 SNEGSKA (reference sequence). The CDR3 has 15 residues. The chain's CDR3 is CSARDHRDRRTEAFF.

The rearrangement joins TRBV4-2 to TRBJ1-3. Germline V gives CDR1 LGHNA, CDR2 YNFKEQ. The CDR3 totals 15 residues. CDR3 sequence: CASSQVPYLRDTIYF.

The genes are TRBV5-4 and TRBJ2-7. CDR1 is SGHNT, CDR2 YYREEE, per germline (reference sequence). The CDR3 is 15 amino acids. Here the CDR3 reads CASSSGVNGAYEQYF.

This chain's CDR3 is CSASGANGATDTQYF. The V and J genes are TRBV20-1 and TRBJ2-3; TCRdb indicates TRBD1, and absent DNA this call remains unverified. Germline CDR1 DFQATT, CDR2 SNEGSKA (reference sequence). The CDR3 extends over 15 amino acids.